This entry lists 20 T cell receptor beta chains sequenced from one sample in a study of blood T cell repertoires in COVID-19. The method was immunoSEQ multiplex PCR; TCRdb's version includes in-frame clones alone and lacks a portion of them. The sample lists about 150,000 clones, over 60% occurring once. The specimen was peripheral blood. All receptors derive from a man aged 80 or over with acute or convalescent COVID-19.

V gene TRBV19 combines with J gene TRBJ2-3; a possible D gene is TRBD1 (6 bases). Trimming took 5 bases from V and 2 from J, leaving 23 bases between them. The CDR3 sequence is 18 residues long. CDR1 and CDR2 (germline): LNHDA, SQIVND (reference sequence). The CDR3 is CASSFRAGASADTDTQYF. CDR3 bases: TGTGCCAGTAGTTTCCGAGCAGGGGCAAGCGCCGACACAGATACGCAGTATTTT.

The table lists this clone with a few counts. The chain uses TRBV14 and TRBJ1-1; D uncertain. Per the germline V gene, CDR1 is SGHDN and CDR2 is FVKESK. The CDR3 extends over 11 amino acids. Trimming took 5 bases from V and 5 from J, leaving 6 bases between them. The CDR3 here is CASSRRTEAFF. The CDR3 DNA reads as TGTGCCAGCAGCAGGAGGACTGAAGCTTTCTTT.

This chain uses TRBV6-5 with TRBJ2-7, with 9 bases matching TRBD2. J lost 4 bases, V lost 0 bases, and 7 bases had no gene match. This CDR3 has 16 amino acids. Germline values: CDR1 MNHEY, CDR2 SVGAGI. CDR3 region: CASSYSAGGDAYEQYF. CDR3 in DNA: TGTGCCAGCAGTTACTCGGCGGGGGGGGATGCATACGAGCAGTACTTC.

This clone has at least ten counts. This chain connects TRBV27 to TRBJ2-5, with D unresolved. Deletions cut 0 bases from V and 4 bases from J, with 9 bases between. Germline-derived CDR1 and CDR2 are MNHEY and SMNVEV (reference sequence). This CDR3 is 14 amino acids long. The CDR3 DNA follows: TGTGCCAGCAGTTTATCATATACGGGAGAGACCCAGTACTTC. Residues: CASSLSYTGETQYF.

The sample holds a few counts of this clone. The chain is built from TRBV6-5 and TRBJ2-7, with TRBD2 matching over 8 bases. CDR1 MNHEY and CDR2 SVGAGI come from the germline V gene. The CDR3 runs 13 residues. V shed 10 bases, J shed 3 bases, and the junction held 8 bases outside the gene matches. In nucleotides, the CDR3 is TGTGCCACGCATCGGGGGGGCGGCTACGAGCAGTACTTC. Translating gives CATHRGGGYEQYF.

The table lists this clone with a few counts. This chain joins TRBV6-5 and TRBJ1-2, with 7 bases that match TRBD1. With V trimmed by 7 bases and J by 6 bases, 2 bases remained unmatched. The CDR3 consists of 11 residues. From germline, CDR1 is MNHEY and CDR2 SVGAGI. CDR3 nucleotides: TGTGCCAGCACAGGGGGTCATGGCTACACCTTC. As protein: CASTGGHGYTF.

The rearrangement uses TRBV19 and TRBJ1-3, with unresolved D. CDR1 LNHDA and CDR2 SQIVND come from the germline V gene (reference sequence). The CDR3 runs to 14 residues. Trimming shortened V by 4 bases and J by 0 bases, and 7 bases separated the two germline ends. CDR3 residues: CASSTVSSGNTIYF. The CDR3 nucleotides read TGTGCCAGTAGTACCGTTTCCTCTGGAAACACCATATATTTT.

The V and J genes are TRBV4-2 and TRBJ2-5; 8 bases are a match to TRBD2. The germline gives CDR1 LGHNA, CDR2 YNFKEQ. The CDR3 sequence is 18 residues long. V shed 2 bases, J shed 2 bases, and the junction held 13 bases outside the gene matches. The CDR3 loop reads CASSQIPPPRGGQETQYF. CDR3 DNA sequence: TGTGCCAGCAGCCAAATTCCGCCCCCCCGGGGGGGACAAGAGACCCAGTACTTC.

The chain has TRBV5-8 and TRBJ1-4; 10 bases are a match to TRBD1. The germline V gene has CDR1 SGHTS and CDR2 YDEGEE. The CDR3 is made up of 15 amino acids. With 0 bases clipped from V and 14 bases from J, the junction kept 10 bases outside the gene matches. The DNA for the CDR3 is TGTGCCAGCAGCTTGGGGGACAGGGGCCCCATGGGGCTGTTTTTT. Amino acids: CASSLGDRGPMGLFF.

The table lists this clone with a few counts. The chain carries TRBV28 and TRBJ1-2; D gene unclear. CDR1 and CDR2 from the germline V gene are MDHEN and SYDVKM. V dropped 3 bases and J dropped 4 bases, with 3 bases sitting between them. This CDR3 has 11 residues. DNA for the CDR3: TGTGCCAGCAGTTTGGCCTATGGCTACACCTTC. Protein product: CASSLAYGYTF.

V is TRBV5-1 and J is TRBJ1-3; 8 bases match TRBD1. The germline V gene has CDR1 SGHRS and CDR2 YFSETQ. The CDR3 runs to 16 residues. The V and J ends lost 3 bases and 0 bases, in that order; junction bases with no gene match: 5. CDR3 region: CASSYGQGNSGNTIYF. The DNA of the CDR3 is TGCGCCAGCAGCTACGGACAGGGTAACTCTGGAAACACCATATATTTT. Supplemented by reference TRBV5-1 and TRBJ1-3, the full variable domain reads KAGVTQTPRYLIKTRGQQVTLSCSPISGHRSVSWYQQTPGQGLQFLFEYFSETQRNKGNFPGRFSGRQFSNSRSEMNVSTLELGDSALYLCASSYGQGNSGNTIYFGEGSWLTVV.

CDR3 protein: CASSQDNRQEAFF. The DNA of the CDR3 is TGCGCCAGCAGCCAAGATAATCGCCAGGAAGCTTTCTTT. The rearrangement joins TRBV4-3 to TRBJ1-1; unclear D gene. Germline values: CDR1 LGHNA, CDR2 YSLEER. This CDR3 contains 13 residues. With 0 bases removed from V and 8 bases from J, the gap between germline ends came to 10 bases.

The genes are TRBV7-2 and TRBJ2-2; no firm D call. This CDR3 comprises 16 residues. Germline CDR1 reads SGHTA; CDR2 reads FQGNSA. Trimming left V 1 base short and J 3 bases short, with 12 bases between. CDR3 loop: CASSLGSNFYTGELFF. The CDR3 coding sequence is TGTGCCAGCAGCTTAGGGTCAAACTTCTACACCGGGGAGCTGTTTTTT.

The chain links TRBV2 to TRBJ2-5, with TRBD1 matching over 8 bases. The V gene's germline CDR1 is SNHLY and CDR2 FYNNEI. The CDR3 sequence is 16 residues long. The V segment lost 6 bases and the J segment 5 bases; nucleotides outside the gene matches: 14. CDR3 sequence: CASSPIGTGARETQYF. DNA of the CDR3: TGTGCCAGCAGCCCCATCGGGACAGGAGCAAGGGAGACCCAGTACTTC.

To note about this clone: The junction does not match germline at one end; this may be a read error. The chain joins TRBV7-7 to TRBJ2-2, with 8 bases identical to TRBD2. The CDR3 is 17 residues long. The V gene's germline CDR1 is SSHAT and CDR2 FNYEAQ (reference sequence). The CDR3 DNA reads as TGTGCTAGCAGCTTAGCGGGCGGGGGGCCTGACACCGGGGAGCTGTTTTTT. This codes for CASSLAGGGPDTGELFF.

J is TRBJ2-1 and V is TRBV7-2; D is perhaps TRBD1 (7 bases). The CDR3 is made up of 15 amino acids. Germline CDR1 is SGHTA and CDR2 is FQGNSA. V lost 5 bases, J lost 7 bases, and 18 bases lay in between. The chain's CDR3 is CASSLSGGYENEQFF. DNA for the CDR3: TGTGCCAGCAGCCTGTCAGGGGGGTATGAGAATGAGCAGTTCTTC.

The chain uses TRBV6-5 and TRBJ1-2, with D perhaps TRBD1 (5 bases). Germline-derived CDR1 and CDR2 are MNHEY and SVGAGI. Trimming left V 5 bases short and J 7 bases short, with 20 bases between. This CDR3 is 15 amino acids long. The CDR3 loop reads CASSPRKGFGPGYTF. Here the CDR3 DNA reads TGTGCCAGCAGTCCTAGGAAGGGGTTCGGCCCTGGCTACACCTTC.

V is TRBV7-9 and J is TRBJ1-5; TRBD1 might be the D (6 bases). Germline V lookup: CDR1 SEHNR, CDR2 FQNEAQ (reference sequence). This CDR3 contains 14 residues. V gave up 4 bases and J gave up 3 bases, with 10 bases separating them. Written as DNA, the CDR3 is TGTGCCAGCAGCTCCGACAGGTCCAATCAGCCCCAGCATTTT. Its translation is CASSSDRSNQPQHF.

The V call is TRBV4-3, the J call TRBJ1-6; TRBD1 aligns across 10 bases. Germline V CDR1 and CDR2: LGHNA, YSLEER. The CDR3 loop spans 18 amino acids. V dropped 6 bases and J dropped 6; count of bases not matched to a gene: 14. CDR3 residues: CASSRFRSGTGVNSPLHF. For the CDR3, the DNA is TGCGCCAGCAGTCGATTTCGTTCCGGGACAGGGGTTAATTCACCCCTCCACTTT.

V is TRBV25-1 and J is TRBJ2-7; the match to TRBD1 covers 7 bases. This CDR3 contains 13 residues. The V segment lost 6 bases and the J segment 6 bases; nucleotides outside the gene matches: 8. CDR1 is MGHDK, CDR2 SYGVNS, per germline. The CDR3 loop is CASSVTGVGEQYF. Here the CDR3 DNA reads TGTGCCAGCAGCGTAACAGGGGTGGGCGAGCAGTACTTC.